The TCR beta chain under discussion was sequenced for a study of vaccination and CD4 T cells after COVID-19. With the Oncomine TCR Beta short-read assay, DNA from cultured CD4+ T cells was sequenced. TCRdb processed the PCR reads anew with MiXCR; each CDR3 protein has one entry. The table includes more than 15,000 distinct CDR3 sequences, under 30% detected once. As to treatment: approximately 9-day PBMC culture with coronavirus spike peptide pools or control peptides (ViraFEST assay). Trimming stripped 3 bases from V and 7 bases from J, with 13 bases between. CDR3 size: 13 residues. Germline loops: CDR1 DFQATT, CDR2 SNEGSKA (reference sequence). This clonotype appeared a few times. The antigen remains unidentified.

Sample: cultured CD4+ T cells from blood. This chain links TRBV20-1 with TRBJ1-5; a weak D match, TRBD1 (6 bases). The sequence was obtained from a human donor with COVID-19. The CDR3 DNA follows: TGCAGTGCTAGTGACGGAGGGACACAGCCCCAGCATTTT. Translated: CSASDGGTQPQHF.